This TCR beta chain was captured in a study of sequential checkpoint blockade in melanoma. Using immunoSEQ multiplex PCR, the repertoire was profiled, and TCRdb retains in-frame clones only, with some absent. The sample includes some 17,000 clones, about 70% of them seen just once. Stated treatment: randomized to nivolumab then ipilimumab (arm A) or the reverse (arm B). Live CD3+CD8+ CD19− CD56− cells were sorted from PBMCs. This CDR3 spans 15 amino acids. The ends lost 0 bases at V and 7 bases at J; junction bases unmatched: 1. Looked up from germline, CDR1 is LGHNT and CDR2 is FRNRAP. The receptor's source is a human donor with melanoma. The V gene is TRBV12-5, the J gene TRBJ2-2; the match to TRBD2 covers 11 bases. Source: CD8+ T cells sorted from blood (inferred from file names), taken from a patient given nivolumab and ipilimumab in sequence. As DNA, the CDR3 is TGTGCTAGTGGTTTGGTAGGGACTAGCGGCGGGGAGCTGTTTTTT. Translation: CASGLVGTSGGELFF.